A selection of T cell receptor beta chains follows, all from one sample in a study of blood T cells in healthy people across ages. A single record per CDR3 protein comes from TCRdb applying MiXCR to the 5' RACE reads. The repertoire includes about 970,000 distinct CDR3 sequences, around 54% of them detected once, and about 20% sits in the top ten. The sample taken for sequencing was blood. These receptors were obtained from an older woman in good health. Both conserved end residues are part of each CDR3. Fields, in order: J gene, clone size, D gene, V gene, CDR3 protein, CDR3 DNA. The D gene is left open where the match is weak. For some rows the clone size is stated as once, few or many, or as a class when expanded; others skip it.

TRBJ2-2	.	.	TRBV7-3	CASSLGAQTGELFF	TGTGCCAGCAGCCTGGGGGCGCAGACCGGGGAGCTGTTTTTT
TRBJ2-7	.	.	TRBV12-3/TRBV12-4	CASSLPSSGEQYF	TGTGCCAGCAGTCTCCCCAGCTCCGGGGAGCAGTACTTC
TRBJ2-5	few	TRBD1	TRBV20-1	CSARRAPGQGETQYF	TGCAGTGCTAGAAGGGCCCCCGGACAGGGGGAGACCCAGTACTTC
TRBJ1-5	few	.	TRBV6-5	CASSGQINQPQHF	TGTGCCAGCAGTGGACAGATCAATCAGCCCCAGCATTTT
TRBJ2-2	few	TRBD2	TRBV20-1	CSARDAAGGSRTGELFF	TGCAGTGCTAGAGATGCAGCGGGAGGGTCGAGGACCGGGGAGCTGTTTTTT
TRBJ1-6	.	.	TRBV12-3/TRBV12-4	CASNLGRDSPLHF	TGTGCCAGCAATTTAGGGAGGGATTCACCCCTCCACTTT
TRBJ2-5	.	TRBD1	TRBV5-6	CASIRDRGILETQYF	TGTGCCAGCATAAGAGACAGGGGGATCTTGGAGACCCAGTACTTC
TRBJ2-6	.	TRBD2	TRBV5-1	CASSTSGTSGSGANVLTF	TGCGCCAGCAGCACCTCCGGGACTAGCGGCTCTGGGGCCAACGTCCTGACTTTC
TRBJ1-2	.	.	TRBV6-6	CASSYQDSYGYTF	TGTGCCAGCAGTTACCAGGACAGCTATGGCTACACCTTC
TRBJ1-2	few	.	TRBV29-1	CSVGGGEKGSVYGYTF	TGCAGCGTTGGCGGGGGCGAAAAGGGGTCCGTCTATGGCTACACCTTC
TRBJ2-3	.	.	TRBV3-1	CASSQARLNTDTQYF	TGTGCCAGCAGCCAAGCGAGACTAAACACAGATACGCAGTATTTT
TRBJ2-3	few	.	TRBV20-1	CSARDTSTDTQYF	TGCAGTGCTAGAGATACCAGCACAGATACGCAGTATTTT
TRBJ2-1	.	.	TRBV20-1	CSARGFIGTDNEQFF	TGCAGTGCTAGAGGTTTTATCGGGACCGACAATGAGCAGTTCTTC
TRBJ2-2	.	TRBD2	TRBV4-2	CASSQVVSGEGLAGELFF	TGTGCCAGCAGCCAAGTAGTTTCGGGGGAGGGCCTTGCCGGGGAGCTGTTTTTT
TRBJ2-1	.	.	TRBV4-1	CASSQAQEGRFF	TGCGCCAGCAGCCAAGCTCAAGAGGGGCGGTTCTTC
TRBJ2-1	.	.	TRBV29-1	CSVLSLYLNEQFF	TGCAGCGTTCTCAGCCTTTACCTCAATGAGCAGTTCTTC
TRBJ2-3	.	TRBD1	TRBV4-1	CASSHTDRALGDTQYF	TGCGCCAGCAGCCACACGGACAGGGCCCTGGGAGATACGCAGTATTTT
TRBJ2-4	.	TRBD1	TRBV6-2/TRBV6-3	CASSYGQGLAENIQYF	TGTGCCAGCAGTTACGGACAGGGGCTAGCCGAAAACATTCAGTACTTC
TRBJ2-5	.	.	TRBV4-3	CASSQEFNPGWGQETQYF	TGCGCCAGCAGCCAAGAGTTCAATCCCGGTTGGGGCCAAGAGACCCAGTACTTC
TRBJ2-7	.	.	TRBV20-1	CSATRDGPYEQYF	TGCAGTGCTACACGGGACGGGCCCTACGAGCAGTACTTC
TRBJ2-5	.	TRBD2	TRBV29-1	CSVERTSGRETQYF	TGCAGCGTTGAGAGGACTAGCGGCCGGGAGACCCAGTACTTC
TRBJ2-3	.	TRBD2	TRBV5-1	CASSLSGGDTQYF	TGCGCCAGCAGCTTATCGGGGGGAGATACGCAGTATTTT
TRBJ1-1	.	.	TRBV2	CASSLAGDGTEAFF	TGTGCCAGCAGTCTTGCAGGGGATGGAACTGAAGCTTTCTTT
TRBJ2-3	.	TRBD2	TRBV6-4	CASSEISGRSDTQYF	TGTGCCAGCAGTGAAATTAGCGGGAGATCAGATACGCAGTATTTT
TRBJ1-6	.	TRBD1	TRBV20-1	CSAGRTGPSSYNSPLHF	TGCAGTGCGGGAAGGACAGGCCCGAGCTCCTATAATTCACCCCTCCACTTT